The clone carrying this TCR beta chain was seen at least ten times. What it binds is not known. The data were obtained in a study of Graves' ophthalmopathy and Graves' hyperthyroidism. Study-wide points: At around 65% sensitivity and approximately 72% specificity, the model predicted progression of the ophthalmopathy.

Beta-chain TCR CDR3 regions were amplified from RNA transcripts. Scientists carried out first-round RT-PCR using HTBI primers and then a second-round multiplex PCR. TCRdb reprocessed the multiplex PCR reads via MiXCR and lists one record per CDR3 protein. This table has about 370,000 distinct CDR3 sequences, about a sixth appearing once. The CDR3 length is 13 residues. After removal of 6 bases from V and 6 bases from J, the junction contained 9 bases not matched to a gene. Germline V CDR1 and CDR2: SQVTM, ANQGSEA. The chain has TRBV29-1 and TRBJ2-7, with TRBD2 matching over 9 bases. What was sequenced was peripheral blood. The TCR originated in a woman aged 18-30 years with Graves' ophthalmopathy. CDR3 in DNA: TGCAGCGTGCGGGAGGGCCCTTCGGGCGAGCAGTACTTC. It encodes CSVREGPSGEQYF.